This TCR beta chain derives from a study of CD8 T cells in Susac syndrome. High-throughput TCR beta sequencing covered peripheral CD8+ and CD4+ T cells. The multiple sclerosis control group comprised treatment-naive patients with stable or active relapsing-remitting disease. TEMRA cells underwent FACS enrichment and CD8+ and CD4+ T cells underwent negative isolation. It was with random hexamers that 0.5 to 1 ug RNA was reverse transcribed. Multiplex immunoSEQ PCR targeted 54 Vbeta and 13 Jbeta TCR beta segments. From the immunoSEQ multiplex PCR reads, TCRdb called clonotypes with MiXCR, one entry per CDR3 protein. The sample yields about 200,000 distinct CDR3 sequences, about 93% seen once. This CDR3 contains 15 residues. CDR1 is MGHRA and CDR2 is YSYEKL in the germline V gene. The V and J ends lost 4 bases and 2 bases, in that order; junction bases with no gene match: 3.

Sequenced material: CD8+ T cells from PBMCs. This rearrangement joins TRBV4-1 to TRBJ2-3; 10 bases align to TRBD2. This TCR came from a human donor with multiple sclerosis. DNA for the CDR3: TGCGCCAGCAGCCGGACTAGCGGAGCCACAGATACGCAGTATTTT. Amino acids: CASSRTSGATDTQYF.